This TCR beta chain was identified in a study of blood T cells in healthy people across ages. This clonotype has a handful of counts. The CDR3 spans 14 residues. Germline V gives CDR1 SGHRS, CDR2 YFSETQ. Unmatched junction bases numbered 4, after V lost 1 base and J lost 5 bases. Healthy Caucasian individuals from Russia aged about 6 to 100 served as donors. Then a second PCR, running roughly 7 to 11 cycles, was carried out with a sample-barcoded 5' primer and a J-beta primer mix. From the 5' RACE reads, TCRdb called clonotypes with MiXCR, one entry per CDR3 protein. The repertoire holds about 1.6 million distinct CDR3 sequences, with around 36% as singletons.

This sequence joins TRBV5-1 and TRBJ2-7; 9 bases match TRBD1. This TCR derives from a woman aged 25-40 years in good health. The sequencing input was blood. The CDR3 nucleotides read TGCGCCAGCAGCTTGACCGGGACAGGGCACGAGCAGTACTTC. Protein sequence: CASSLTGTGHEQYF.